This T cell receptor (beta chain) appears in the sequencing data of a study of blood T cell repertoires in COVID-19. In the study overall: Specimens from acute and convalescent COVID-19 originated in the United States, Italy and Spain. The analysed material was cDNA or gDNA that came from T cells, B-cell-depleted T cells, or PBMCs.

Some clones are missing from TCRdb's copy, which holds only in-frame ones; the method was immunoSEQ multiplex PCR. The sample lists roughly 39,000 clones; roughly 94% were seen once. Trimming cost V 5 bases and J 4 bases; bases outside gene matches: 5. Per germline, CDR1 SGHTA and CDR2 FQGNSA. The CDR3 has 14 residues. This sequence joins TRBV7-2 and TRBJ2-1; TRBD1 matches at 7 bases. The receptor was isolated from a human donor with active COVID-19. The donor label of this sample is uncertain. Sequencing was carried out using peripheral blood. The CDR3 nucleotides read TGTGCCAGCAGCCTAAGGGGGCCTTACAATGAGCAGTTCTTC. Translation gives CASSLRGPYNEQFF.